This TCR beta chain was obtained from a study of blood T cells in healthy people across ages. Findings and caveats of the study: Diversity was higher, and naive CD4+ cells more numerous, in long-lived donors than in aged donors.

Germline CDR1 is DFQATT and CDR2 is SNEGSKA (reference sequence). The CDR3 spans 11 residues. V was pared by 0 bases and J by 5 bases, with 5 bases between. This clonotype was recorded a few times. Its specificity is not known. Primed by a sample-barcoded 5' primer and a J-beta primer mix, a second PCR proceeded for about 6 to 12 cycles. TCRdb used MiXCR to reprocess the 5' RACE reads, holding one entry per CDR3 protein. The sample lists under 1,100,000 distinct CDR3 sequences, almost 25% seen once, with around 0.7% in the top ten. These data were also filed under a second study, of T cells of mothers and their children. That study reports: Per mother, over 9.5 million TCR beta CDR3 reads were obtained; per child, about 3.3 million.

This clonotype was sampled from a girl between 2 and 10 years old in good health. The sequenced sample consisted of blood. The chain carries TRBV20-1 and TRBJ2-7; D not resolved. DNA for the CDR3: TGCAGTGCTAGAGATATGGACGAGCAGTACTTC. This sequence encodes CSARDMDEQYF.